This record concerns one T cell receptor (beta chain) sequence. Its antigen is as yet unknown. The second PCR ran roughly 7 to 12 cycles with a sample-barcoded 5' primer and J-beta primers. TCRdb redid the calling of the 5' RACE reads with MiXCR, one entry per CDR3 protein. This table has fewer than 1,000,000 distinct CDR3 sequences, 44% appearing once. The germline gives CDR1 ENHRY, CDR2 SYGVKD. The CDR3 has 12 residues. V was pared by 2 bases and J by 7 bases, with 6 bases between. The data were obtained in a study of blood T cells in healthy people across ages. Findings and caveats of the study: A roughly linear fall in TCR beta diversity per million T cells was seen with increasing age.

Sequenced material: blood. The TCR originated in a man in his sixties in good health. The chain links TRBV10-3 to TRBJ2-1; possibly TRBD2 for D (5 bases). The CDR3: CAISEGLNEQFF. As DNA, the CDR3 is TGTGCCATCAGTGAGGGACTTAATGAGCAGTTCTTC.